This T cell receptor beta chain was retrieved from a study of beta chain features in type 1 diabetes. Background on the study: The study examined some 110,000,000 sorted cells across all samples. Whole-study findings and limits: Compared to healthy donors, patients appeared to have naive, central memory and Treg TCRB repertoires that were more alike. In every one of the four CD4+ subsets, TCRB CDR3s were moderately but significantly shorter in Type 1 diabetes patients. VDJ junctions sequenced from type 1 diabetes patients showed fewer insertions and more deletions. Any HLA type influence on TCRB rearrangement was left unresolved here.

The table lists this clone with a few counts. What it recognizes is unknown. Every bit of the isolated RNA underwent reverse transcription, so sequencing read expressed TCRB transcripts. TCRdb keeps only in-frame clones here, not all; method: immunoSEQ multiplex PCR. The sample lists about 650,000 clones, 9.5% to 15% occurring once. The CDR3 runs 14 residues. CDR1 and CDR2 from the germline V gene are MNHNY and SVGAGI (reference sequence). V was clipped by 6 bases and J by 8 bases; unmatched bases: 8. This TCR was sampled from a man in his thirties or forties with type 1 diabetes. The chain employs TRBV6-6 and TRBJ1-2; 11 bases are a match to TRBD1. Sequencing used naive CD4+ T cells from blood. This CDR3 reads CASRRGQGERGYTF. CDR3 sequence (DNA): TGTGCCAGCAGGAGGGGACAGGGGGAAAGAGGCTACACCTTC.